Below are 27 T cell receptor beta chains sequenced from a single sample in a study of blood T cell repertoires in COVID-19. The protocol was immunoSEQ multiplex PCR, while the TCRdb copy is restricted to in-frame clones and leaves out a portion. The data show nearly 95,000 clones, roughly 90% seen once. Sequenced material: peripheral blood. Every receptor here comes from a human donor with active COVID-19. The donor label of this sample is uncertain.

The chain employs TRBV3-1 (or the pseudogene TRBV3-2) and TRBJ1-1; 7 bases fit TRBD1. CDR1 and CDR2 from the germline V gene are LGHDT and YNNKEL (reference sequence). The CDR3 has 17 residues. V shed 0 bases and J 4 bases; nucleotides not matched to a gene: 11. For the CDR3, the DNA is TGTGCCAGCAGCCAAGAGGGCCTTGACAGGGCCTTCACTGAAGCTTTCTTT. Translation gives CASSQEGLDRAFTEAFF.

This rearrangement joins TRBV10-2 to TRBJ2-7, with D unresolved. CDR1 is WSHSY, CDR2 SAAADI, per germline. V shed 3 bases and J shed 6 bases, with 6 bases lying between them. This CDR3 has 11 amino acids. CDR3: CASSDTSEQYF. In DNA, the CDR3 is TGCGCCAGCAGTGATACGAGCGAGCAGTACTTC.

This chain links TRBV24-1 with TRBJ2-3; 8 bases agree with TRBD1. CDR3 length: 13 amino acids. Looked up from germline, CDR1 is KGHDR and CDR2 is SFDVKD. Unmatched junction bases numbered 5, after V lost 9 bases and J lost 4 bases. The CDR3 nucleotides are TGTGCCACCCGGGGGACAGGACCAGATACGCAGTATTTT. Protein: CATRGTGPDTQYF.

This clone appeared once. The CDR3 sequence is CASSLGGGNTGELFF. The CDR3 DNA follows: TGTGCCAGCAGCTTAGGCGGCGGAAACACCGGGGAGCTGTTTTTT. V gene TRBV7-2 combines with J gene TRBJ2-2; no reliable D call. The CDR3 runs 15 residues. Germline V gene data show CDR1 as SGHTA and CDR2 as FQGNSA. Trimming stripped 1 base from V and 2 bases from J, with 8 bases between.

The chain carries TRBV5-1 and TRBJ1-1, with D tentatively TRBD1 (5 bases). This CDR3 region has 14 residues. The V and J ends lost 1 base and 1 base respectively, with 8 bases between them. Germline V gives CDR1 SGHRS, CDR2 YFSETQ. The CDR3 coding sequence is TGCGCCAGCAGCTTGCAACAGGAGAACACTGAAGCTTTCTTT. It codes for CASSLQQENTEAFF.

The chain combines TRBV5-1 with TRBJ2-1; no reliable D call. The germline V and J ends were trimmed by 4 bases and 3 bases, with 14 bases remaining between them. CDR3 length: 15 residues. Germline lookup yields CDR1 SGHRS and CDR2 YFSETQ. CDR3 DNA: TGCGCCAGCAGCGCCGAGTCCCCGGTCTACAATGAGCAGTTCTTC. It is translated as CASSAESPVYNEQFF.

This rearrangement joins TRBV3-1 (or the pseudogene TRBV3-2) to TRBJ2-7; TRBD2 matches 9 bases. The J segment lost 2 bases and the V segment lost 1 base, leaving 9 bases of the junction unmatched. Germline CDR1 LGHDT, CDR2 YNNKEL (reference sequence). The CDR3 is 17 amino acids. The CDR3 DNA follows: TGTGCCAGCAGCCAAGGCGGGGGGGCTTCTGTGCCCTACGAGCAGTACTTC. Amino acid sequence: CASSQGGGASVPYEQYF.

The J gene is TRBJ1-3, the V gene TRBV6-2 or TRBV6-3; 9 bases match TRBD1. In germline, CDR1 is MNHEY, CDR2 SVGEGT. V was pared by 5 bases and J by 3 bases, with 8 bases of the junction left unmatched. This CDR3 spans 16 amino acids. The CDR3 coding sequence is TGTGCCAGCAGTATTCCCGGGACAGGGCGTGGAAACACCATATATTTT. This gives the protein CASSIPGTGRGNTIYF.

The V and J genes are TRBV6-6 and TRBJ1-5; tentative D call: TRBD1 (6 bases). Trimming took off 6 bases at V and 2 bases at J, with 17 bases between the two ends. There are 16 residues in the CDR3. The germline gives CDR1 MNHNY, CDR2 SVGAGI (reference sequence). The CDR3 nucleotides are TGTGCCAGCAGCCGACCGACAGGCGGAGGCAATCAGCCCCAGCATTTT. Protein: CASSRPTGGGNQPQHF.

The chain links TRBV28 to TRBJ1-1; 9 bases align to TRBD1. The V segment lost 5 bases and the J segment 1 base; nucleotides outside the gene matches: 11. The CDR3 length is 17 residues. Germline V CDR1 and CDR2: MDHEN, SYDVKM. The CDR3 spells CASSVLGQGRPNTEAFF. CDR3 in DNA: TGTGCCAGCAGTGTCCTCGGACAGGGGAGACCGAACACTGAAGCTTTCTTT.

This chain connects TRBV28 to TRBJ2-7, with D possibly being TRBD1 (5 bases). This CDR3 spans 13 amino acids. Germline CDR1 MDHEN, CDR2 SYDVKM. V was cut by 5 bases and J by 7 bases, with 15 bases left in between. The CDR3 sequence: CASSLRGAEEQYF. The CDR3 DNA sequence: TGTGCCAGCAGTCTACGTGGGGCGGAGGAGCAGTACTTC. Full variable domain (missing parts from reference TRBV28 and TRBJ2-7): DVKVTQSSRYLVKRTGEKVFLECVQDMDHENMFWYRQDPGLGLRLIYFSYDVKMKEKGDIPEGYSVSREKKERFSLILESASTNQTSMYLCASSLRGAEEQYFGPGTRLTVT.

This clone was recorded once. V and J are TRBV13 and TRBJ2-7, with D possibly being TRBD2 (5 bases). CDR1 is PRHDT and CDR2 is FYEKMQ in the germline V gene (reference sequence). V was shortened by 7 bases and J by 4 bases, with 14 bases between the two germline ends. The CDR3 is made up of 13 amino acids. In DNA form, the CDR3 reads TGTGCCAGCACCCGCGGCCCGGGATACGAGCAGTACTTC. Translated: CASTRGPGYEQYF.

The chain combines TRBV5-8 with TRBJ1-5; unclear D gene. The V gene's germline CDR1 is SGHTS and CDR2 YDEGEE. This CDR3 comprises 14 residues. V was pared by 0 bases and J by 1 base, with 5 bases between. Here the CDR3 DNA reads TGTGCCAGCAGCTTGGGTCAGAGCAATCAGCCCCAGCATTTT. Protein sequence: CASSLGQSNQPQHF.

V gene TRBV7-3 combines with J gene TRBJ2-2; 8 positions agree with TRBD1. Germline V gene lookup returns CDR1 SGHTA and CDR2 FQGTGA. The CDR3 contains 17 residues. V lost 2 bases to trimming and J lost 1 base; unmatched junction nucleotides: 6. Here the CDR3 reads CASSLDGGTGNTGELFF. The CDR3 DNA is TGTGCCAGCAGCTTAGATGGTGGGACAGGGAACACCGGGGAGCTGTTTTTT.

This clone was observed a few times. V is TRBV11-2 and J is TRBJ1-5; D possibly corresponds to TRBD1 (5 bases). The germline V gene encodes CDR1 SGHAT and CDR2 FQNNGV. The CDR3 runs to 14 residues. Trimming left V 1 base short and J 7 bases short, with 11 bases between. The CDR3 region is CASSLVGGEQPQHF. CDR3 nucleotides: TGTGCCAGCAGCTTAGTGGGGGGAGAGCAGCCCCAGCATTTT.

The CDR3 nucleotides read TGTGCCAGCAGCTTAGGCAGTACTGAAGCTTTCTTT. This gives the protein CASSLGSTEAFF. This sequence joins TRBV7-9 and TRBJ1-1; D is uncertain. The germline CDR1 and CDR2 sequences are SEHNR and FQNEAQ (reference sequence). This CDR3 has 12 amino acids. V was clipped by 1 base and J by 5 bases, with 5 bases between them.

The chain combines TRBV3-1 (or the pseudogene TRBV3-2) with TRBJ2-2; 7 nucleotides align to TRBD1. V lost 7 bases to trimming and J lost 2 bases; unmatched junction nucleotides: 4. The germline gives CDR1 LGHDT, CDR2 YNNKEL (reference sequence). This CDR3 has 14 residues. CDR3 nucleotides: TGTGCCAGCATGCCAGGGGGAAACACCGGGGAGCTGTTTTTT. Residues: CASMPGGNTGELFF.

This chain uses TRBV5-1 with TRBJ2-3; D may be TRBD1 (6 bases). V was pared by 0 bases and J by 7 bases, with 12 bases between. CDR1 SGHRS and CDR2 YFSETQ come from the germline V gene. The CDR3 length is 14 residues. The CDR3 loop is CASSLAAGANTQYF. CDR3 DNA sequence: TGCGCCAGCAGCTTGGCGGCAGGGGCAAATACGCAGTATTTT.

This clone showed up just once. CDR3 DNA: TGCGCCAGCAGCCAAGAGGCGGGACTAAACTACGAGCAGTACTTC. Its protein product is CASSQEAGLNYEQYF. The chain has TRBV4-3 and TRBJ2-7; 7 bases line up with TRBD2. Germline assignment: CDR1 LGHNA and CDR2 YSLEER. Losses at the gene ends were 0 bases for V and 3 bases for J; bases not matched to a gene: 5. This CDR3 has 15 residues.

The chain recombines TRBV7-9 with TRBJ2-1; D is unclear. Germline CDR1 SEHNR, CDR2 FQNEAQ (reference sequence). With 1 base removed from V and 6 bases from J, the gap between germline ends came to 4 bases. There are 12 residues in the CDR3. The CDR3 loop reads CASSLGVNEQFF. The DNA for the CDR3 is TGTGCCAGCAGCTTAGGAGTCAATGAGCAGTTCTTC. Drawing the rest from reference TRBV7-9 and TRBJ2-1, the complete variable domain is DTGVSQNPRHKITKRGQNVTFRCDPISEHNRLYWYRQTLGQGPEFLTYFQNEAQLEKSRLLSDRFSAERPKGSFSTLEIQRTEQGDSAMYLCASSLGVNEQFFGPGTRLTVL.

This rearrangement joins TRBV14 to TRBJ2-7; TRBD1 aligns across 10 bases. The germline V gene encodes CDR1 SGHDN and CDR2 FVKESK. J gave up 6 bases and V 6 bases, and 8 bases lay outside the gene matches. The length of the CDR3 is 14 residues. CDR3 in DNA: TGTGCCAGCAGGAGACAGGGGGCGTTTGGCGAGCAGTACTTC. This sequence encodes CASRRQGAFGEQYF.

V usage is TRBV5-1 and J usage is TRBJ2-1, with D possibly TRBD2 on 5 matching bases. Germline assignment: CDR1 SGHRS and CDR2 YFSETQ. CDR3 length: 14 amino acids. The V end lost 4 bases, the J end lost 2 bases, and 10 bases lay between the germline ends. CDR3 sequence: CASSRSGTYNEQFF. CDR3 nucleotide sequence: TGCGCCAGCAGCCGCTCCGGGACCTACAATGAGCAGTTCTTC.

V gene TRBV27 combines with J gene TRBJ1-2; 9 bases are shared with TRBD1. CDR1 MNHEY and CDR2 SMNVEV come from the germline V gene (reference sequence). CDR3 length equals 13 residues. The J segment lost 7 bases and the V segment lost 3 bases, leaving 3 bases of the junction unmatched. DNA for the CDR3: TGTGCCAGCAGTTTCGGGACAGGGATTGGCTACACCTTC. Amino acid sequence: CASSFGTGIGYTF.

The rearrangement links TRBV19 to TRBJ1-1, with D uncertain. Germline CDR1 is LNHDA and CDR2 is SQIVND (reference sequence). The CDR3 is 14 residues long. The V gene lost 6 bases and the J gene lost 0 bases, with 11 bases spanning the gap. The CDR3 sequence: CASRPGLVNTEAFF. The CDR3 DNA reads TGTGCCAGTAGGCCCGGTCTAGTGAACACTGAAGCTTTCTTT.

The chain combines TRBV19 with TRBJ1-5; possibly TRBD1 for D (6 bases). The germline CDR1 and CDR2 sequences are LNHDA and SQIVND (reference sequence). This CDR3 has 17 residues. V was clipped by 1 base and J by 5 bases, with 18 bases between them. The CDR3 spells CASSIVFTGSFDQPQHF. CDR3 DNA sequence: TGTGCCAGTAGTATAGTTTTTACAGGGAGCTTTGATCAGCCCCAGCATTTT.

The V call is TRBV19, the J call TRBJ1-5, with a tentative D call TRBD1 (5 bases). Germline loops: CDR1 LNHDA, CDR2 SQIVND (reference sequence). The ends were cut back, 7 bases at V and 4 bases at J, with 17 bases in the middle. The CDR3 totals 15 residues. CDR3 protein: CASTTRQRNNQPQHF. The CDR3 nucleotides read TGTGCCAGTACAACAAGACAGAGGAATAATCAGCCCCAGCATTTT.

This sequence joins TRBV9 and TRBJ2-7; D is possibly TRBD2 (5 bases). CDR1 and CDR2 from the germline V gene are SGDLS and YYNGEE. The CDR3 has 14 residues. V was shortened by 4 bases and J by 4 bases, with 15 bases between the two germline ends. The CDR3, as DNA: TGTGCCAGCAGCCCTTGGGAGTTACCTTACGAGCAGTACTTC. Its protein is CASSPWELPYEQYF.